This TCR beta chain appears in the sequencing data of a study of graft-versus-host responses after intestinal transplantation. Turning to the study itself: Tacrolimus and steroids were given for 2 to 4 years to all recipients after anti-thymocyte globulin induction. Study observations and caveats: Allografts from individuals with graft-donor T cell macrochimerism displayed high graft-versus-host to host-versus-graft clonal ratios. Recipient marrow harbored GvH clones, some of which surfaced first in ileum or blood.

This clone was recorded once. Its cognate antigen is unknown. Germline V gives CDR1 SGDLS, CDR2 YYNGEE. The V and J ends lost 4 bases and 6 bases, in that order; junction bases with no gene match: 3. The CDR3 sequence is 15 residues long. The assay was immunoSEQ multiplex PCR, and TCRdb's table has in-frame clones only and misses some. Of about 25,000 clones in the sample, 85% to 95% were seen once. The chain has TRBV9 and TRBJ2-3; TRBD2 matches 15 bases. The sequences come from PBMCs, collected 18 days after transplant. This TCR was recovered from a human patient who received an intestinal transplant, so some T cells may come from the graft donor. CDR3 amino acids: CASSLGTSGGDTQYF. In DNA, the CDR3 is TGTGCCAGCAGCCTAGGGACTAGCGGGGGGGATACGCAGTATTTT.